One sample yielded the 24 T cell receptor beta chains listed below, sequenced in a study of tumor-infiltrating lymphocytes in primary liver carcinoma. Unsorted bulk tissue, roughly 19-33 mg of it, served as the source for co-extraction of RNA and DNA. The investigators made TCR beta cDNA from approximately 500 ng total RNA, using a constant-region primer. Nested multiplex PCR, run for three rounds with slightly modified ARM-PCR, yielded TCR beta libraries. Forward primers for TRBV1-TRBV30 and a C-beta reverse primer served the first two PCR rounds, at about 9 cycles each. Each CDR3 protein gets one entry after TCRdb re-called the multiplex PCR reads with MiXCR. The data show roughly 70,000 distinct CDR3 sequences, about three quarters seen once. Sequencing was done on a sample of liver tumor tissue from sampling region 4. The subset denotes: tumor region T4, right-lateral pole. Receptor source: a man aged 35 to 55 with primary liver carcinoma and hepatitis B virus infection.

The J gene is TRBJ2-3, the V gene TRBV6-5; 9 bases are shared with TRBD2. The germline gives CDR1 MNHEY, CDR2 SVGAGI. V dropped 2 bases and J dropped 6; count of bases not matched to a gene: 6. The CDR3 is made up of 15 amino acids. CDR3 protein: CASSYRAGGLDTQYF. In DNA form, the CDR3 reads TGTGCCAGCAGTTACAGGGCGGGAGGGCTCGATACGCAGTATTTT.

Regarding this clonotype: At one end the junction does not follow the germline gene, possibly because of a read error. The chain is built from TRBV11-1 and TRBJ2-4; 13 nucleotides line up with TRBD2. The CDR3 is 17 residues long. The V gene's germline CDR1 is SGHAT and CDR2 FQDESV (reference sequence). CDR3 sequence reads: CATSFPGTSGTKNTQYF. The CDR3 nucleotides are TGTGCCACCAGCTTCCCCGGGACTAGCGGGACCAAAAACACTCAGTACTTC.

This clonotype was detected many times. This chain links TRBV28 with TRBJ1-1; D not resolved. CDR3 length: 13 residues. Germline lookup yields CDR1 MDHEN and CDR2 SYDVKM. V lost 3 bases, J lost 1 base, and 6 bases lay in between. The CDR3 loop reads CASSFPENTEAFF. The CDR3 DNA reads TGTGCCAGCAGTTTCCCTGAGAACACTGAAGCTTTCTTT. The full variable domain, rest sourced from reference TRBV28 and TRBJ1-1, is DVKVTQSSRYLVKRTGEKVFLECVQDMDHENMFWYRQDPGLGLRLIYFSYDVKMKEKGDIPEGYSVSREKKERFSLILESASTNQTSMYLCASSFPENTEAFFGQGTRLTVV.

The CDR3 region is CASGNVLPNTEAFF. Written as DNA, the CDR3 is TGTGCCAGCGGAAACGTACTTCCGAACACTGAAGCTTTCTTT. This chain joins TRBV6-5 and TRBJ1-1, with D unresolved. Germline-derived CDR1 and CDR2 are MNHEY and SVGAGI. The CDR3 covers 14 residues. V lost 8 bases and J lost 1, with 14 bases in between.

In regard to this clonotype: One end of the junction does not line up with germline, which may come from a read error. The chain's CDR3 is CTSSQEWTDKDGYTF. The CDR3 nucleotides are TGCACCAGCAGCCAAGAATGGACGGACAAAGATGGCTACACCTTC. The chain joins TRBV4-3 to TRBJ1-2; D is possibly TRBD1 (5 bases). The CDR3 is 15 residues long. Germline-derived CDR1 and CDR2 are LGHNA and YSLEER.

As regards this clonotype: This may stem from a read error, because a much larger clone lies one nucleotide away. The gene calls are TRBV25-1 and TRBJ1-1; D is unclear. V was shortened by 3 bases and J by 10 bases, with 21 bases between the two germline ends. The CDR3 consists of 15 residues. Per the germline V gene, CDR1 is MGHDK and CDR2 is SYGVNS. As DNA, the CDR3 is TGTGCCAGCAGTGACGCCGGGCGCCCATGCGGTGTAGCTTTCTTT. Its translation is CASSDAGRPCGVAFF.

This clonotype showed up many times. V and J are TRBV10-3 and TRBJ2-6; D gene unclear. Trimming took 5 bases from V and 0 from J, leaving 8 bases between them. The CDR3 totals 15 residues. From germline, CDR1 is ENHRY and CDR2 SYGVKD. The CDR3 coding sequence is TGTGCCATCAGTCCTTATACCTCTGGGGCCAACGTCCTGACTTTC. Translated, it gives CAISPYTSGANVLTF.

With regard to this clonotype: This may be a read error, as it is one base from a much larger clone. The chain links TRBV29-1 to TRBJ2-3, with TRBD2 as a possible D gene (6 bases). Germline V lookup: CDR1 SQVTM, CDR2 ANQGSEA. This CDR3 is built from 15 residues. The CDR3 nucleotides are TGCAGCATTGAGGGCGGGGCCGGCGTCACAGATACGCAGTATTTT. Protein product: CSIEGGAGVTDTQYF.

This chain joins TRBV7-2 and TRBJ1-2; no clear D gene. The CDR3 covers 15 residues. CDR1 is SGHTA and CDR2 is FQGNSA in the germline V gene. V was trimmed by 1 base and J by 11 bases, leaving 20 bases between them. As DNA, the CDR3 is TGTGCCAGCAGCTTAGTAGCCGGACCGAGCTATAGATACACCTTC. It yields the protein CASSLVAGPSYRYTF.

Points on this clonotype: Relative to the germline gene, one junction end is altered; a read error may explain this. The chain recombines TRBV4-1 with TRBJ2-7; 9 positions agree with TRBD1. Germline CDR1 is MGHRA and CDR2 is YSYEKL. The CDR3 sequence is 16 residues long. The CDR3 here is CASSQEVGTGMYEQYF. The CDR3 DNA reads as TGCGCCAGTAGCCAAGAAGTAGGGACAGGGATGTACGAGCAGTACTTC.

This clonotype occurred many times. The V gene is TRBV24-1, the J gene TRBJ2-7; no reliable D call. The V end lost 7 bases, the J end lost 0 bases, and 9 bases lay between the germline ends. The CDR3 loop spans 13 amino acids. CDR1 and CDR2 (germline): KGHDR, SFDVKD. The CDR3 region is CATSTGSSYEQYF. The DNA of the CDR3 is TGTGCCACCAGCACCGGCAGCTCCTACGAGCAGTACTTC.

Regarding this clonotype: A much more abundant neighbour one base away suggests this may be a read error. The V and J genes are TRBV20-1 and TRBJ2-3, with D unclear. Deletions cut 5 bases from V and 0 bases from J, with 9 bases between. Germline V gives CDR1 DFQATT, CDR2 SNEGSKA (reference sequence). There are 13 residues in the CDR3. CDR3 DNA: TGCAGTGCTGATGGCAGGAGCACAGATACGCAGTATTTT. It specifies CSADGRSTDTQYF.

As concerns this clonotype: The CDR3 end shows no conserved phenylalanine or tryptophan, and so a read error is likely. The chain couples TRBV11-2 to TRBJ2-1; D remains unclear. The CDR3 is 13 residues long. V dropped 2 bases and J dropped 8 bases, with 10 bases sitting between them. CDR1 and CDR2 (germline): SGHAT, FQNNGV. CDR3 in DNA: TGTGCCAGCAGCTTAAGTGATGCCTATGAGCAGTTCTCC. Translated, it gives CASSLSDAYEQFS.

Concerning this clonotype: A much bigger clone sits one base away, suggesting this may be a read error. The chain is built from TRBV12-3 or TRBV12-4 and TRBJ2-2, with TRBD1 as a possible D gene (6 bases). V was cut by 4 bases and J by 9 bases, with 12 bases left in between. The CDR3 totals 13 residues. CDR3 nucleotide sequence: TGTGCCAGCAGTTCCTCAGGGGCCCGGGAGCTGTTTTTT. Protein product: CASSSSGARELFF.

About this clonotype itself: The CDR3 end shows no conserved phenylalanine or tryptophan, and so a read error is likely. The chain couples TRBV11-2 to TRBJ2-7, with D perhaps matching TRBD2 (6 bases). CDR1 and CDR2 from the germline V gene are SGHAT and FQNNGV. Deletions cut 9 bases from V and 6 bases from J, with 18 bases between. There are 13 residues in the CDR3. The CDR3 sequence is CARRFGGASEQYP. The CDR3, as DNA: TGTGCCAGGAGATTCGGAGGGGCTAGCGAGCAGTACCCC.

Concerning this clonotype itself: A read error is possible here, since a much larger clone lies one base away. The chain uses TRBV29-1 and TRBJ2-3; 7 bases agree with TRBD2. The junction had 12 bases not matched to a gene; V was cut back by 8 bases and J by 1 base. The CDR3 totals 15 residues. Germline V gene sequence: CDR1 SQVTM, CDR2 ANQGSEA. The CDR3 coding sequence is TGCAGCATCCGGCTGCGGGAGAGGGGCACAGATACGCAGTATTTT. It codes for CSIRLRERGTDTQYF.

Points on this clonotype: A much larger clone lies a single base off, so this may be a read error. The genes are TRBV11-2 and TRBJ2-1; D gene unclear. Germline CDR1 is SGHAT and CDR2 is FQNNGV. The CDR3 extends over 12 amino acids. CDR3 DNA sequence: TGTTCCAGCAGCTATAACTACAATGAGCAGTTCTTC. This codes for CSSSYNYNEQFF.

In DNA, the CDR3 is TGTGCCAGAAGTGTAACGAACACCGGGGAGCTGTTTTTT. It encodes CARSVTNTGELFF. The rearrangement joins TRBV6-6 to TRBJ2-2; D is ambiguous. CDR3 length equals 13 residues. CDR1 and CDR2 (germline): MNHNY, SVGAGI (reference sequence). Trimming stripped 9 bases from V and 0 bases from J, with 8 bases between.

As concerns this clonotype: This may arise from a read error, as a much more abundant clone is one base away. The V and J genes are TRBV11-2 and TRBJ1-1; no reliable D call. This CDR3 is built from 16 residues. CDR1 SGHAT and CDR2 FQNNGV come from the germline V gene. V lost 3 bases, J lost 6 bases, and 20 bases lay in between. The CDR3 reads CASSFDLAGRVAEAFF. The CDR3 DNA reads as TGTGCCAGCAGCTTCGATTTGGCCGGAAGAGTCGCTGAAGCTTTCTTT. The variable domain in full, with the rest retrieved from reference TRBV11-2 and TRBJ1-1, is EAGVAQSPRYKIIEKRQSVAFWCNPISGHATLYWYQQILGQGPKLLIQFQNNGVVDDSQLPKDRFSAERLKGVDSTLKIQPAKLEDSAVYLCASSFDLAGRVAEAFFGQGTRLTVV.

Many counts were recorded for this clonotype. The chain recombines TRBV4-1 with TRBJ1-6; no clear D. Germline assignment: CDR1 MGHRA and CDR2 YSYEKL. CDR3 length equals 18 residues. V gave up 1 base and J gave up 4 bases, with 17 bases separating them. The CDR3 nucleotides are TGCGCCAGCAGCCAAGCGGTTGGGGTGGGGATTTATAATTCACCCCTCCACTTT. This sequence encodes CASSQAVGVGIYNSPLHF.

Notes on this clonotype: The junction shows a germline mismatch at one end, possibly a read error. The chain employs TRBV11-2 and TRBJ2-2; tentatively, D is TRBD2 (6 bases). CDR1 and CDR2 (germline): SGHAT, FQNNGV. The CDR3 totals 17 residues. CDR3 loop: CPSNIALGGANTGELFF. The CDR3 nucleotides are TGTCCCAGCAACATAGCGTTAGGAGGGGCGAACACCGGGGAGCTGTTTTTT. The whole variable domain, remainder taken from reference TRBV11-2 and TRBJ2-2, is EAGVAQSPRYKIIEKRQSVAFWCNPISGHATLYWYQQILGQGPKLLIQFQNNGVVDDSQLPKDRFSAERLKGVDSTLKIQPAKLEDSAVYLCPSNIALGGANTGELFFGEGSRLTVL.

In its sample, this clonotype was seen many times. The chain joins TRBV6-5 to TRBJ2-1; D unclear. Trimming stripped 0 bases from V and 0 bases from J, with 9 bases between. This CDR3 has 16 amino acids. Germline values: CDR1 MNHEY, CDR2 SVGAGI. This CDR3 is CASSYSTSSSYNEQFF. The CDR3 DNA reads as TGTGCCAGCAGTTACTCTACGAGCTCCTCCTACAATGAGCAGTTCTTC.

The chain recombines TRBV6-2 or TRBV6-3 with TRBJ1-1, with 10 positions matching TRBD1. With V trimmed by 6 bases and J by 5 bases, 12 bases remained unmatched. This CDR3 has 16 amino acids. Germline lookup yields CDR1 MNHEY and CDR2 SVGEGT. In DNA form, the CDR3 reads TGTGCCAGCAGCCCTGATCGGACAGGGGGGAATACTGAAGCTTTCTTT. This translates into CASSPDRTGGNTEAFF.

Comments on this clonotype: The CDR3 does not end in the conserved phenylalanine or tryptophan, so this is likely a read error. The chain carries TRBV29-1 and TRBJ2-7; D is possibly TRBD2 (5 bases). This CDR3 contains 12 residues. The germline gives CDR1 SQVTM, CDR2 ANQGSEA. The CDR3, as DNA: TGCAGCGCTACTAGTAGCTCCTTCGAGCAGTACATC. It encodes CSATSSSFEQYI.